These 10 T cell receptor beta chains came from one sample sequenced in a study of T cell changes during pregnancy in multiple sclerosis. Sequencing used immunoSEQ multiplex PCR; TCRdb keeps in-frame clones, though not all of them. The sample holds around 45,000 clones; approximately 91% are singletons and the top ten take about 0.5%. Sequencing was performed on CD4+ T cells from peripheral blood mononuclear cells, taken in the second trimester of pregnancy. The receptors were sampled from a female donor in good health, enrolled as a control in a pregnancy study.

The chain recombines TRBV30 with TRBJ2-5, with 8 positions matching TRBD1. V gave up 4 bases and J gave up 9 bases; unmatched junction bases: 13. The germline V gene encodes CDR1 GTSNPN and CDR2 SVGIG (reference sequence). CDR3 size: 14 residues. The DNA of the CDR3 is TGTGCCTGGAAAGACGTTTGGCAGGGGGCATCCCAGTACTTC. It is translated as CAWKDVWQGASQYF.

The rearrangement uses TRBV2 and TRBJ1-1, with no clear D. Germline V CDR1 and CDR2: SNHLY, FYNNEI. The CDR3 is 13 amino acids. Trimming took off 7 bases at V and 0 bases at J, with 9 bases between the two ends. CDR3 residues: CASTRQVNTEAFF. CDR3 in DNA: TGTGCCAGCACCCGACAAGTGAACACTGAAGCTTTCTTT.

The V and J genes are TRBV6-6 and TRBJ2-7; 10 nucleotides align to TRBD2. The V gene end was trimmed by 1 base and the J gene end by 0 bases; junction bases not matched to a gene: 3. Germline CDR1 MNHNY, CDR2 SVGAGI (reference sequence). The CDR3 loop spans 16 amino acids. CDR3 coding DNA: TGTGCCAGCAGTTACTTGACTAGCGGGTACTCCTACGAGCAGTACTTC. Translating it yields CASSYLTSGYSYEQYF.

The rearrangement links TRBV5-6 to TRBJ2-1; TRBD2 might be the D (5 bases). In germline, CDR1 is SGHDT, CDR2 YYEEEE. Trimming took off 2 bases at V and 0 bases at J, with 9 bases between the two ends. The CDR3 contains 15 residues. The CDR3 reads CASSFRGSSYNEQFF. In DNA form, the CDR3 reads TGTGCCAGCAGCTTTCGGGGTAGCTCCTACAATGAGCAGTTCTTC. Full variable domain (rest looked up from reference TRBV5-6 and TRBJ2-1): DAGVTQSPTHLIKTRGQQVTLRCSPKSGHDTVSWYQQALGQGPQFIFQYYEEEERQRGNFPDRFSGHQFPNYSSELNVNALLLGDSALYLCASSFRGSSYNEQFFGPGTRLTVL.

The genes are TRBV11-2 and TRBJ2-2, with D tentatively TRBD2 (6 bases). Per the germline V gene, CDR1 is SGHAT and CDR2 is FQNNGV. Trimming pared 0 bases from V and 8 bases from J, leaving 22 bases between. This CDR3 region has 18 residues. The CDR3 bases are TGTGCCAGCAGCTTAGATAGCCCACTCGAGCGGAGGGCGGGGGAGCTGTTTTTT. The encoded protein is CASSLDSPLERRAGELFF.

The chain links TRBV2 to TRBJ2-7; a possible D gene is TRBD1 (6 bases). The germline V gene has CDR1 SNHLY and CDR2 FYNNEI. V dropped 4 bases and J dropped 2 bases, with 12 bases sitting between them. CDR3 length: 14 amino acids. The chain's CDR3 is CASSGSGATYEQYF. The CDR3 bases are TGTGCCAGCAGTGGGTCAGGGGCGACCTACGAGCAGTACTTC.

The rearrangement links TRBV7-2 to TRBJ2-3, with 8 bases identical to TRBD2. Germline assignment: CDR1 SGHTA and CDR2 FQGNSA. This CDR3 has 15 residues. The ends lost 5 bases at V and 3 bases at J; junction bases unmatched: 7. This chain's CDR3 is CASSPISSGTDTQYF. The CDR3 DNA is TGTGCCAGCAGCCCGATCTCTAGCGGGACAGATACGCAGTATTTT.

The chain uses TRBV5-6 and TRBJ2-5; the D gene is possibly TRBD2 (5 bases). Germline CDR1 SGHDT, CDR2 YYEEEE. Between the trimmed V and J ends, which lost 5 bases and 3 bases, there was a span of 8 bases. CDR3 size: 12 residues. CDR3 residues: CASRIAKETQYF. For the CDR3, the DNA is TGTGCCAGCAGGATAGCGAAAGAGACCCAGTACTTC.

This sequence joins TRBV6-1 and TRBJ2-7, with 10 positions matching TRBD1. V gave up 6 bases and J gave up 6 bases; unmatched junction bases: 8. CDR3 length: 14 amino acids. CDR1 and CDR2 from the germline V gene are MNHNS and SASEGT. CDR3: CASSLDRGTSEQYF. The CDR3 DNA is TGTGCCAGCAGCCTGGACAGGGGGACGAGCGAGCAGTACTTC.

The rearrangement links TRBV2 to TRBJ2-5, with 11 nucleotides matching TRBD2. The CDR3 loop spans 15 amino acids. V lost 6 bases to trimming and J lost 3 bases; unmatched junction nucleotides: 6. Germline V gene data show CDR1 as SNHLY and CDR2 as FYNNEI. CDR3 loop: CASRPSGRREETQYF. CDR3 nucleotides: TGTGCCAGCAGACCTAGCGGGAGGAGGGAAGAGACCCAGTACTTC.